This TCR beta chain comes out of a study of blood T cell repertoires in COVID-19. In the authors' methods: The authors estimated nucleated cell counts from reference gene primer amplification. Here immunoSEQ multiplex PCR was the method, and the copy in TCRdb shows in-frame clones only, minus some. The D gene and trimming were derived from the DNA, and the V and J assignments and clone size from that table. The data show about 190,000 clones, 70% to 80% seen once. CDR3 length equals 16 residues. The junction had 4 bases not matched to a gene; V was cut back by 1 base and J by 4 bases. Germline-derived CDR1 and CDR2 are LNHDA and SQIVND (reference sequence).

This clonotype was obtained from a woman between 50 and 59 years old with acute or convalescent COVID-19. V gene TRBV19 combines with J gene TRBJ2-3; 11 bases map to TRBD2. Specimen: peripheral blood. The CDR3 DNA reads TGTGCCAGTAGTATAGCTCTAGCGGGGGGAGCAGATACGCAGTATTTT. Its translation: CASSIALAGGADTQYF.